These 30 T cell receptor beta chains came from one sample sequenced in a study of blood T cell repertoires in COVID-19. Sequenced by immunoSEQ multiplex PCR; TCRdb stores in-frame clones only, minus some. Here the sample spans fewer than 300,000 clones, 80% to 95% being singletons. Sequenced: peripheral blood. These receptors originate from a person aged 18 to 29 with COVID-19, enrolled during active disease.

The gene calls are TRBV7-9 and TRBJ2-1; D is ambiguous. The CDR3 spans 11 residues. V was pared by 5 bases and J by 9 bases, with 8 bases between. The germline CDR1 and CDR2 sequences are SEHNR and FQNEAQ (reference sequence). CDR3 in DNA: TGTGCCAGCAGCCAAGTCGGTGAGCAGTTCTTC. This sequence encodes CASSQVGEQFF.

The CDR3 here is CASSPAGLAGGEQFF. The CDR3 bases are TGTGCCAGCAGCCCCGCAGGGCTAGCGGGAGGTGAGCAGTTCTTC. This chain links TRBV13 with TRBJ2-1; 11 bases map to TRBD2. Germline CDR1 PRHDT, CDR2 FYEKMQ (reference sequence). The CDR3 length is 15 residues. The junction had 9 bases not matched to a gene; V was cut back by 5 bases and J by 9 bases.

The chain recombines TRBV18 with TRBJ2-1; D gene ambiguous. Trimming removed 0 bases from V and 0 bases from J, with 6 bases in between. The length of the CDR3 is 15 residues. The germline CDR1 and CDR2 sequences are KGHSH and LQKENI. DNA of the CDR3: TGTGCCAGCTCACCACCGATAGCCTCCTACAATGAGCAGTTCTTC. Protein: CASSPPIASYNEQFF.

The chain couples TRBV10-3 to TRBJ2-5; 9 bases map to TRBD1. Germline CDR1 is ENHRY and CDR2 is SYGVKD. The CDR3 is made up of 15 amino acids. J lost 3 bases, V lost 3 bases, and 5 bases had no gene match. The CDR3 DNA reads as TGTGCCATCAGTGAATGGGACAGGGCGAAAGAGACCCAGTACTTC. Translated, it gives CAISEWDRAKETQYF.

The chain combines TRBV30 with TRBJ1-2; no clear D gene. Trimming took off 0 bases at V and 5 bases at J, with 13 bases between the two ends. Per the germline V gene, CDR1 is GTSNPN and CDR2 is SVGIG (reference sequence). The CDR3 length is 14 residues. The CDR3 region is CAWSVPFRNYGYTF. As DNA, the CDR3 is TGTGCCTGGAGTGTACCATTCAGGAATTATGGCTACACCTTC.

The rearrangement joins TRBV23-1 to TRBJ1-6; D remains ambiguous. TRBV23-1 is designated an ORF whose function remains uncertain. The CDR3 consists of 15 residues. Trimming stripped 7 bases from V and 4 bases from J, with 14 bases between. DNA for the CDR3: TGCGCCAGCAACCCCCAGGAACGGTATAATTCACCCCTCCACTTT. It specifies CASNPQERYNSPLHF.

The CDR3 DNA reads as TGTGCCAGTAGTGTACCCGGGACAGGGAACACTGAAGCTTTCTTT. It specifies CASSVPGTGNTEAFF. This rearrangement joins TRBV19 to TRBJ1-1, with 8 bases identical to TRBD1. V shed 5 bases and J 1 base; nucleotides not matched to a gene: 6. The CDR3 consists of 15 residues. The germline gives CDR1 LNHDA, CDR2 SQIVND (reference sequence).

The chain joins TRBV25-1 to TRBJ1-1; possible D gene TRBD1, 5 bases. The germline V and J ends were trimmed by 5 bases and 4 bases, with 8 bases remaining between them. The CDR3 is made up of 12 amino acids. Germline loops: CDR1 MGHDK, CDR2 SYGVNS. The CDR3 DNA is TGTGCCAGCAGTCCAGGGTCCACTGAAGCTTTCTTT. This encodes CASSPGSTEAFF.

CDR3: CASSLDRASIHEQYF. The DNA of the CDR3 is TGTGCCAGCAGTTTGGACAGGGCGAGTATCCACGAGCAGTACTTC. The V gene is TRBV28, the J gene TRBJ2-7; TRBD1 matches at 8 bases. CDR1 is MDHEN and CDR2 is SYDVKM in the germline V gene. This CDR3 is built from 15 residues. J was trimmed by 5 bases and V by 3 bases; bases with no gene match: 9.

The V call is TRBV11-3, the J call TRBJ2-3, with unresolved D. V lost 2 bases, J lost 2 bases, and 11 bases lay in between. This CDR3 has 15 residues. Germline CDR1 is SGHNT and CDR2 is YENEEA. The CDR3 DNA is TGTGCCAGCAGCTTAACGAGACTCCACACAGATACGCAGTATTTT. Amino acid sequence: CASSLTRLHTDTQYF.

This clone was seen only once. The gene calls are TRBV3-1 (or the pseudogene TRBV3-2) and TRBJ1-1; D remains unclear. This CDR3 spans 12 amino acids. V was clipped by 0 bases and J by 5 bases, with 4 bases between them. Germline CDR1 reads LGHDT; CDR2 reads YNNKEL (reference sequence). CDR3 protein: CASSQDRTEAFF. The CDR3 coding sequence is TGTGCCAGCAGCCAAGACAGGACTGAAGCTTTCTTT.

This clone was recorded once. The rearrangement joins TRBV6-6 to TRBJ1-1; D is undetermined. The CDR3 spans 11 residues. The germline CDR1 and CDR2 sequences are MNHNY and SVGAGI (reference sequence). V was shortened by 3 bases and J by 5 bases, with 4 bases between the two germline ends. CDR3 DNA sequence: TGTGCCAGCAGTTATATGACTGAAGCTTTCTTT. Translation gives CASSYMTEAFF.

The chain joins TRBV30 to TRBJ2-7; TRBD2 matches 7 bases. V was pared by 2 bases and J by 0 bases, with 4 bases of the junction left unmatched. In germline, CDR1 is GTSNPN, CDR2 SVGIG (reference sequence). This CDR3 contains 14 residues. The CDR3 sequence: CAWSLGGSSYEQYF. CDR3 sequence (DNA): TGTGCCTGGAGTCTCGGGGGGTCCTCCTACGAGCAGTACTTC. Combining the CDR3 with reference TRBV30 and TRBJ2-7 gives the whole variable domain SQTIHQWPATLVQPVGSPLSLECTVEGTSNPNLYWYRQAAGRGLQLLFYSVGIGQISSEVPQNLSASRPQDRQFILSSKKLLLSDSGFYLCAWSLGGSSYEQYFGPGTRLTVT.

The genes are TRBV2 and TRBJ2-1, with 11 bases matching TRBD2. CDR1 is SNHLY, CDR2 FYNNEI, per germline. V lost 4 bases to trimming and J lost 0 bases; unmatched junction nucleotides: 8. This CDR3 is 18 amino acids long. The CDR3 region has the DNA TGTGCCAGCAGTGTGAACCCGACTAGCGGGACCTCCTACAATGAGCAGTTCTTC. Protein: CASSVNPTSGTSYNEQFF.

The V gene is TRBV27, the J gene TRBJ2-3; tentative D call: TRBD1 (5 bases). The CDR3 sequence is 14 residues long. V was clipped by 3 bases and J by 4 bases, with 11 bases between them. In germline, CDR1 is MNHEY, CDR2 SMNVEV (reference sequence). CDR3 nucleotide sequence: TGTGCCAGCAGTTTGTCCCTAGGGGCAGATACGCAGTATTTT. This sequence encodes CASSLSLGADTQYF.

The chain combines TRBV10-2 with TRBJ1-4; D not certain. Germline assignment: CDR1 WSHSY and CDR2 SAAADI. V lost 3 bases and J lost 6, with 14 bases in between. The CDR3 length is 15 residues. The CDR3 nucleotides are TGCGCCAGCAGTGAATTCAGCGCGGTGGATGAAAAACTGTTTTTT. Its translation is CASSEFSAVDEKLFF.

The CDR3 bases are TGTGCCAGCAGCTCCCCTATGGGCTGGGGCTACACCTTC. This sequence encodes CASSSPMGWGYTF. The chain is built from TRBV13 and TRBJ1-2; D remains ambiguous. The CDR3 has 13 residues. V was trimmed by 4 bases and J by 8 bases, leaving 14 bases between them. Per the germline V gene, CDR1 is PRHDT and CDR2 is FYEKMQ (reference sequence).

The chain joins TRBV19 to TRBJ1-1, with 7 bases fitting TRBD1. Germline V gene data show CDR1 as LNHDA and CDR2 as SQIVND (reference sequence). The CDR3 spans 16 residues. Trimming at V came to 5 bases and at J to 1 base, leaving 10 bases not matched to a gene. Here the CDR3 reads CASSAKYRGQNTEAFF. The CDR3 region has the DNA TGTGCCAGTAGTGCGAAGTACAGGGGTCAGAACACTGAAGCTTTCTTT.

This clone was counted once. This chain joins TRBV27 and TRBJ2-7, with D possibly TRBD1 on 5 matching bases. This CDR3 is 14 amino acids long. Trimming left V 7 bases short and J 6 bases short, with 19 bases between. Germline V lookup: CDR1 MNHEY, CDR2 SMNVEV (reference sequence). This chain's CDR3 is CASNPLGRAGEQYF. In DNA, the CDR3 is TGTGCCAGCAACCCCTTGGGCAGGGCCGGCGAGCAGTACTTC.

The rearrangement uses TRBV11-2 and TRBJ2-1; 7 bases map to TRBD2. Germline CDR1 is SGHAT and CDR2 is FQNNGV. Trimming removed 1 base from V and 3 bases from J; junction bases left unmatched: 12. CDR3 size: 18 residues. CDR3 in DNA: TGTGCCAGCAGCTTAGTGAAGTGGGTAGCGGGTTACTACAATGAGCAGTTCTTC. Its protein product is CASSLVKWVAGYYNEQFF.

About this clone itself: The germline gene is not matched at one end of the junction; a read error may be the cause. The rearrangement joins TRBV27 to TRBJ1-1; D perhaps matches TRBD1 (5 bases). The CDR3 runs 15 residues. In germline, CDR1 is MNHEY, CDR2 SMNVEV (reference sequence). The CDR3 loop reads CASRLSAGYHTEAFF. CDR3 nucleotide sequence: TGTGCCAGCAGGTTATCTGCAGGGTACCACACTGAAGCTTTCTTT.

The chain joins TRBV5-1 to TRBJ2-1, with 7 bases that match TRBD2. Germline lookup yields CDR1 SGHRS and CDR2 YFSETQ. V was pared by 4 bases and J by 5 bases, with 9 bases of the junction left unmatched. The CDR3 loop spans 15 amino acids. The CDR3 region is CASSDGAGDDNEQFF. The CDR3 DNA follows: TGCGCCAGCAGCGATGGGGCGGGAGACGACAATGAGCAGTTCTTC.

The DNA for the CDR3 is TGTGCCAGCAGACCAGGGTACGAGCAGTACTTC. As protein: CASRPGYEQYF. The chain uses TRBV11-2 and TRBJ2-7, with D perhaps TRBD1 (5 bases). The V end was cut by 6 bases, the J end by 4 bases, with 7 bases between. The CDR3 runs to 11 residues. Germline V gives CDR1 SGHAT, CDR2 FQNNGV.

The chain carries TRBV19 and TRBJ1-4; D is unclear. The germline V and J ends were trimmed by 9 bases and 2 bases, with 19 bases remaining between them. This CDR3 spans 16 amino acids. Germline V gene sequence: CDR1 LNHDA, CDR2 SQIVND (reference sequence). The CDR3 DNA follows: TGTGCCAGCACTGACTCTGGAGGGCCTACTAATGAAAAACTGTTTTTT. Translation gives CASTDSGGPTNEKLFF.

V is TRBV4-2 and J is TRBJ2-4, with a weak D call TRBD2 (5 bases). Trimming pared 2 bases from V and 1 base from J, leaving 12 bases between. Germline V lookup: CDR1 LGHNA, CDR2 YNFKEQ. The CDR3 contains 16 residues. CDR3 residues: CASSQSHPGAKNIQYF. In DNA, the CDR3 is TGTGCCAGCAGCCAAAGTCATCCGGGGGCCAAAAACATTCAGTACTTC.

The chain is built from TRBV28 and TRBJ1-5; TRBD1 matches 7 bases. Germline CDR1 is MDHEN and CDR2 is SYDVKM. Trimming took 3 bases from V and 4 from J; bases not matched to a gene: 9. The CDR3 has 16 amino acids. Here the CDR3 DNA reads TGTGCCAGCAGTTTGGAGGGACAGTTCTCGAATCAGCCCCAGCATTTT. It translates to CASSLEGQFSNQPQHF.

This clone has just one count. The chain carries TRBV5-1 and TRBJ2-7; 9 bases match TRBD1. The CDR3 consists of 14 residues. Germline CDR1 reads SGHRS; CDR2 reads YFSETQ. Germline trimming cut 2 bases from V and 5 bases from J; bases unmatched to any gene: 5. The CDR3 here is CASSFGQGRDEQYF. The CDR3 region has the DNA TGCGCCAGCAGCTTCGGACAGGGGAGGGACGAGCAGTACTTC.

This clone was detected once. The chain employs TRBV7-9 and TRBJ2-5; TRBD1 is a possible D gene (6 bases). CDR3 length: 12 amino acids. Germline-derived CDR1 and CDR2 are SEHNR and FQNEAQ (reference sequence). V lost 10 bases and J lost 7, with 16 bases in between. This CDR3 reads CAIGQLDGTQYF. The CDR3 bases are TGTGCCATCGGACAGCTCGACGGGACCCAGTACTTC.

The chain joins TRBV5-6 to TRBJ2-3; 10 nucleotides agree with TRBD1. The V and J ends lost 4 bases and 4 bases, in that order; junction bases with no gene match: 3. Germline CDR1 and CDR2: SGHDT and YYEEEE. This CDR3 has 14 residues. The CDR3 coding sequence is TGTGCCAGCAGCCTTGGACAGGGGGCAGATACGCAGTATTTT. Its translation is CASSLGQGADTQYF.

V gene TRBV9 combines with J gene TRBJ2-3, with a possible D match to TRBD2 (5 bases). Looked up from germline, CDR1 is SGDLS and CDR2 is YYNGEE. V gave up 0 bases and J gave up 2 bases, with 16 bases separating them. The CDR3 extends over 17 amino acids. For the CDR3, the DNA is TGTGCCAGCAGCGTAGAGGGTAGCGCTTCACCCACAGATACGCAGTATTTT. It codes for CASSVEGSASPTDTQYF.